This T cell receptor (beta chain) was observed in a study of T cell responses to AZD1222 COVID-19 vaccine. At the level of the study: Second doses that came at about 4 or about 12 weeks were put together.

V was shortened by 3 bases and J by 6 bases, with 12 bases between the two germline ends. From germline, CDR1 is KGHSH and CDR2 LQKENI. The CDR3 has 14 amino acids. Measured with immunoSEQ multiplex PCR; TCRdb has only the in-frame clones, and not every one. The data show more than 70,000 clones, 80% to 90% seen once. Sequenced material: peripheral blood, taken on day 0 of AZD1222 vaccination. The receptor's source is an adult in good health. The chain is built from TRBV18 and TRBJ1-5, with D possibly TRBD1 on 6 matching bases. CDR3 nucleotide sequence: TGTGCCAGCTCACCTCGGGACACAGCTCAGCCCCAGCATTTT. It yields the protein CASSPRDTAQPQHF.